This T cell receptor (beta chain) was observed in a study of Ad26.COV2.S vaccination and SARS-CoV-2 variants. Study-level information: The vaccine Ad26.COV2.S was put into the muscle once, or twice with 56 days between.

Sample treatment: roughly 20 received Ad26.COV2.S at low or high dose, single or two shots; roughly 5 received placebo; per-sample allocation not given. Vaccine and placebo recipients were sampled on day 63 after the first injection. The V end lost 0 bases, the J end lost 0 bases, and 4 bases lay between the germline ends. Germline V gene lookup returns CDR1 SGHRS and CDR2 YFSETQ. The CDR3 covers 15 residues. Produced via immunoSEQ multiplex PCR; TCRdb's table is partial and in-frame only. This table has approximately 410,000 clones, 85% to 90% appearing once. Sample: peripheral blood, taken in a trial of Ad26.COV2.S vaccine versus placebo. V gene TRBV5-1 combines with J gene TRBJ2-6; D is unresolved. This sequence originates from a person aged 18 to 59 who received the Ad26.COV2.S COVID-19 vaccine or a placebo. The CDR3 protein is CASSLVASGANVLTF. DNA of the CDR3: TGCGCCAGCAGCTTGGTGGCCTCTGGGGCCAACGTCCTGACTTTC. Variable domain in full (rest from reference TRBV5-1 and TRBJ2-6): KAGVTQTPRYLIKTRGQQVTLSCSPISGHRSVSWYQQTPGQGLQFLFEYFSETQRNKGNFPGRFSGRQFSNSRSEMNVSTLELGDSALYLCASSLVASGANVLTFGAGSRLTVL.